This T cell receptor (beta chain) originates from a study of radiotherapy plus CTLA-4 blockade in lung cancer. About the study: Objective responses arose in over 15% of patients, and around 30% experienced disease control.

Ipilimumab-mediated CTLA-4 blockade plus focal radiation was given to patients having chemo-refractory metastatic non-small-cell lung cancer. A word on this clone: Its specificity is not known.

V was cut by 3 bases and J by 5 bases, with 10 bases left in between. Looked up from germline, CDR1 is MDHEN and CDR2 is SYDVKM. The length of the CDR3 is 13 residues. Clones were sequenced by immunoSEQ multiplex PCR, and TCRdb holds only the in-frame ones, with some missing. The sample has approximately 85,000 clones; approximately 84% are singletons. Study findings and constraints: Early blood T cell clone changes and increased post-radiation serum interferon-beta were reportedly the strongest response predictors. Among blood TCR repertoires after radiotherapy plus ipilimumab, tumor-derived clones expanded.

The receptor comes from a human donor with non-small cell lung cancer who had a partial response to radiotherapy plus ipilimumab. Source: peripheral blood, taken from a patient treated with radiotherapy plus ipilimumab. This chain links TRBV28 with TRBJ2-5; the D gene is possibly TRBD2 (5 bases). CDR3 bases: TGTGCCAGCAGTTTTCAGCGGCTGGAGACCCAGTACTTC. It yields the protein CASSFQRLETQYF.